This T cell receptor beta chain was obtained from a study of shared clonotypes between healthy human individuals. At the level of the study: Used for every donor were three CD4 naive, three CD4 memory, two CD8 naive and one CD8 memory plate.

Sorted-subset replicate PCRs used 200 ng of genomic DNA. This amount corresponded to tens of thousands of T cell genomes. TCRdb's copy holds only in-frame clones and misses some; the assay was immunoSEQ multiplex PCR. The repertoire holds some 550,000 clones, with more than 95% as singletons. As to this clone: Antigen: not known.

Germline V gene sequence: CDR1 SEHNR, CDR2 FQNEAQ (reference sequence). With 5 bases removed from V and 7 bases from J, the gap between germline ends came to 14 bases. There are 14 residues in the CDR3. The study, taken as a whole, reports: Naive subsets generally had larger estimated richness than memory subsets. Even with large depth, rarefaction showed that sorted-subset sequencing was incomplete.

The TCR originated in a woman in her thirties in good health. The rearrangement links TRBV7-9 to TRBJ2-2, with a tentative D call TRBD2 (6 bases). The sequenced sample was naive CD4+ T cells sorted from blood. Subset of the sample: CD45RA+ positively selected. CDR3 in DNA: TGTGCCAGCAGCCCTTCAGGGAGGTACGGGGAGCTGTTTTTT. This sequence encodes CASSPSGRYGELFF.